The 21 T cell receptor beta chains below were found in one sample sequenced in a study of shared clonotypes between healthy human individuals. The table came from immunoSEQ multiplex PCR; TCRdb's copy has only in-frame clones and leaves some out. Among 2,500,000 or so clones listed, 90% to 95% were seen once. The material sequenced was naive CD4+ T cells sorted from blood. Subset denoted: CD45RA+ positively selected. The receptors were sampled from a man aged 18 to 30 in good health.

The J gene is TRBJ1-5, the V gene TRBV18, with TRBD1 as a possible D gene (5 bases). Germline CDR1 reads KGHSH; CDR2 reads LQKENI. This CDR3 contains 16 residues. The V and J ends lost 3 bases and 3 bases respectively, with 15 bases between them. CDR3 in DNA: TGTGCCAGCTCACCGAATCTACAGGAAAACAATCAGCCCCAGCATTTT. Its translation: CASSPNLQENNQPQHF.

The CDR3 sequence: CASSLRTANKHF. In DNA, the CDR3 is TGTGCCAGCAGCCTTCGGACAGCAAATAAGCATTTT. The chain couples TRBV5-8 to TRBJ1-5, with a weak D call TRBD1 (6 bases). CDR1 and CDR2 (germline): SGHTS, YDEGEE. The CDR3 length is 12 residues. Trimming shortened V by 4 bases and J by 14 bases, and 16 bases separated the two germline ends.

The rearrangement links TRBV29-1 to TRBJ1-2; perhaps TRBD1 as D (5 bases). Germline assignment: CDR1 SQVTM and CDR2 ANQGSEA. CDR3 length equals 14 residues. V gave up 0 bases and J gave up 4 bases, with 12 bases separating them. CDR3 sequence (DNA): TGCAGCGTTGAAGATCGCGGGGCTGGCTATGGCTACACCTTC. This encodes CSVEDRGAGYGYTF.

This clone was picked up one time. The gene calls are TRBV6-5 and TRBJ1-2, with no clear D. Germline V gives CDR1 MNHEY, CDR2 SVGAGI. V was cut by 2 bases and J by 2 bases, with 12 bases left in between. This CDR3 is built from 15 residues. The CDR3 DNA reads TGTGCCAGCAGTTACGATAACAGTCGCAACTATGGCTACACCTTC. Translating it yields CASSYDNSRNYGYTF.

The rearrangement links TRBV19 to TRBJ1-1; no definite D call. Trimming pared 6 bases from V and 0 bases from J, leaving 11 bases between. The CDR3 sequence is 14 residues long. Germline V gene data show CDR1 as LNHDA and CDR2 as SQIVND (reference sequence). In nucleotides, the CDR3 is TGTGCCAGTAGGGAAGCAGTCATGAACACTGAAGCTTTCTTT. This translates into CASREAVMNTEAFF.

The J gene is TRBJ2-4, the V gene TRBV10-3; no definite D call. Trimming took off 4 bases at V and 0 bases at J, with 10 bases between the two ends. Germline CDR1 is ENHRY and CDR2 is SYGVKD. The CDR3 covers 15 residues. The CDR3 DNA follows: TGTGCCATCAGTGGAGAACACCTAGCCAAAAACATTCAGTACTTC. Its protein is CAISGEHLAKNIQYF.

V gene TRBV18 combines with J gene TRBJ1-3; D not resolved. The CDR3 consists of 12 residues. Trimming pared 6 bases from V and 5 bases from J, leaving 8 bases between. CDR1 and CDR2 (germline): KGHSH, LQKENI. The CDR3 nucleotides are TGTGCCAGCTCGCGAGATCGAAACACCATATATTTT. As protein: CASSRDRNTIYF.

CDR3 DNA sequence: TGCGCCAGCAGCCAAGATAGAGAAGTCCCCGGGGGCTACACCTTC. The encoded protein is CASSQDREVPGGYTF. The V gene is TRBV4-3, the J gene TRBJ1-2; D is unresolved. Trimming pared 0 bases from V and 8 bases from J, leaving 16 bases between. Germline lookup yields CDR1 LGHNA and CDR2 YSLEER. The CDR3 consists of 15 residues.

The rearrangement joins TRBV5-1 to TRBJ2-5; TRBD2 matches at 9 bases. Germline V gives CDR1 SGHRS, CDR2 YFSETQ. Trimming at V came to 4 bases and at J to 5 bases, leaving 6 bases not matched to a gene. CDR3 length: 14 residues. The CDR3 sequence is CASSLGLATETQYF. CDR3 DNA: TGCGCCAGCAGCCTAGGACTAGCGACGGAGACCCAGTACTTC. Based on the CDR3 plus reference TRBV5-1 and TRBJ2-5, the full variable domain is KAGVTQTPRYLIKTRGQQVTLSCSPISGHRSVSWYQQTPGQGLQFLFEYFSETQRNKGNFPGRFSGRQFSNSRSEMNVSTLELGDSALYLCASSLGLATETQYFGPGTRLLVL.

The V gene is TRBV19, the J gene TRBJ1-1; 9 bases are shared with TRBD1. CDR1 and CDR2 (germline): LNHDA, SQIVND (reference sequence). V lost 7 bases to trimming and J lost 1 base; unmatched junction nucleotides: 7. The length of the CDR3 is 15 residues. The CDR3 protein is CASITGGARNTEAFF. In nucleotides, the CDR3 is TGTGCCAGTATAACAGGGGGCGCCCGGAACACTGAAGCTTTCTTT.

Regarding this clone: Within the sample, other DNA sequences also encode this same CDR3. The chain combines TRBV27 with TRBJ2-2; 9 bases align to TRBD1. The CDR3 is 15 residues long. J was trimmed by 3 bases and V by 4 bases; bases with no gene match: 3. The germline gives CDR1 MNHEY, CDR2 SMNVEV (reference sequence). In nucleotides, the CDR3 is TGTGCCAGCAGTTGGGGACAGGGTGACACCGGGGAGCTGTTTTTT. Translation gives CASSWGQGDTGELFF.

The CDR3 here is CAWSVSLLNTGELFF. CDR3 DNA: TGTGCCTGGAGTGTATCCCTTTTGAACACCGGGGAGCTGTTTTTT. This chain uses TRBV30 with TRBJ2-2; D unclear. V lost 0 bases to trimming and J lost 1 base, with 9 bases between them. The CDR3 sequence is 15 residues long. CDR1 is GTSNPN and CDR2 is SVGIG in the germline V gene (reference sequence).

The gene calls are TRBV28 and TRBJ2-1; possibly TRBD2 for D (7 bases). Per the germline V gene, CDR1 is MDHEN and CDR2 is SYDVKM. The CDR3 has 16 residues. V lost 8 bases to trimming and J lost 0 bases, with 17 bases between them. As DNA, the CDR3 is TGTGCCAGCGGGGCGGGGGCCTTGAGCTCCTACAATGAGCAGTTCTTC. Translation gives CASGAGALSSYNEQFF.

Notes on this clone: A read error is possible here, since a much larger clone lies one base away. CDR3 in DNA: TGTGCCAGCAGCTTGGACAGCAACACTGAAGCTTTCTTT. Protein product: CASSLDSNTEAFF. The chain recombines TRBV5-4 with TRBJ1-1; D is unresolved. Deletions cut 0 bases from V and 2 bases from J, with 5 bases between. The CDR3 loop spans 13 amino acids. Germline V gene data show CDR1 as SGHNT and CDR2 as YYREEE (reference sequence).

This chain joins TRBV5-4 and TRBJ1-3; D might be TRBD1 (5 bases). V dropped 5 bases and J dropped 4 bases, with 16 bases sitting between them. The germline V gene has CDR1 SGHNT and CDR2 YYREEE (reference sequence). This CDR3 contains 15 residues. CDR3 loop: CASRAGGPGGNTIYF. The CDR3 bases are TGTGCCAGCAGGGCGGGAGGCCCAGGGGGAAACACCATATATTTT.

The V gene is TRBV28, the J gene TRBJ2-1, with 8 bases that match TRBD2. Trimming took 7 bases from V and 10 from J; bases not matched to a gene: 18. Germline CDR1 and CDR2: MDHEN and SYDVKM. The CDR3 loop spans 16 amino acids. This CDR3 is CASTTTPGLEVDEQFF. In DNA form, the CDR3 reads TGTGCCAGCACTACAACCCCGGGACTAGAGGTGGACGAGCAGTTCTTC.

This chain connects TRBV7-8 to TRBJ1-4; D gene unclear. CDR1 and CDR2 from the germline V gene are SGHVS and FQNEAQ. Trimming took off 5 bases at V and 8 bases at J, with 21 bases between the two ends. The length of the CDR3 is 16 residues. In DNA form, the CDR3 reads TGTGCCAGCAGCCAACCGGGTGGGGAGCTGGTGGAAAAACTGTTTTTT. Translated: CASSQPGGELVEKLFF. Supplemented by reference TRBV7-8 and TRBJ1-4, the full variable domain reads GAGVSQSPRYKVAKRGQDVALRCDPISGHVSLFWYQQALGQGPEFLTYFQNEAQLDKSGLPSDRFFAERPEGSVSTLKIQRTQQEDSAVYLCASSQPGGELVEKLFFGSGTQLSVL.

This rearrangement joins TRBV18 to TRBJ2-3; 10 bases align to TRBD2. The trim removed 5 bases at V and 5 bases at J, leaving 16 bases unmatched. This CDR3 comprises 18 residues. CDR1 and CDR2 (germline): KGHSH, LQKENI. This CDR3 reads CASSTTSLAGGPGDTQYF. The DNA for the CDR3 is TGTGCCAGCTCAACTACATCATTAGCGGGAGGACCGGGAGATACGCAGTATTTT.

This clone was recorded once. An end of the junction differs from the germline gene, which may be a read error. The CDR3 region has the DNA TGTGCTAGCAGCCCGGACAGGGACTACGAGCAGTACTTC. It specifies CASSPDRDYEQYF. The genes are TRBV7-7 and TRBJ2-7; 8 positions agree with TRBD1. This CDR3 is 13 amino acids long. In germline, CDR1 is SSHAT, CDR2 FNYEAQ (reference sequence).

The chain has TRBV6-5 and TRBJ2-2, with D tentatively TRBD2 (6 bases). Germline CDR1 and CDR2: MNHEY and SVGAGI. V lost 6 bases to trimming and J lost 8 bases, with 16 bases between them. The CDR3 is made up of 14 amino acids. CDR3 sequence (DNA): TGTGCCAGCAGGAACGCGGGGACTGCAGGGGAGCTGTTTTTT. Its protein product is CASRNAGTAGELFF.

J is TRBJ1-1 and V is TRBV21-1; the tabulated D call, TRBD1, remains unverified against the DNA. TRBV21-1 counts as a pseudogene. The CDR3 has 18 amino acids. The CDR3 loop reads CASTPSGQPRGMNTEAFF. Here the CDR3 DNA reads TGTGCCAGCACCCCGTCGGGACAACCAAGGGGGATGAACACTGAAGCTTTCTTT.